The sequence of this T cell receptor beta chain was determined in a study of blood T cell repertoires in COVID-19. Source study methods: Reference gene primers were amplified, and this amplification served to estimate nucleated cell counts. This table comes from immunoSEQ multiplex PCR, and its TCRdb copy is limited to in-frame clones, with some not included. V and J calls and clone size are given by that table; D and trimming were obtained from the DNA. The sample yields just over 650,000 clones, 85% to 90% seen once. Germline CDR1 SGHRS, CDR2 YFSETQ. V lost 0 bases and J lost 3, with 11 bases in between. The CDR3 is 15 residues long.

The TCR originated in a woman in her late teens or twenties with acute or convalescent COVID-19. Input material: peripheral blood. This rearrangement joins TRBV5-1 to TRBJ2-3, with D perhaps TRBD1 (5 bases). The CDR3 region is CASSLAGQGTDTQYF. The CDR3 nucleotides are TGCGCCAGCAGCTTGGCGGGTCAGGGTACAGATACGCAGTATTTT.